This paragraph covers one TCR beta chain sequence. Samples came from patients with localized non-small cell lung adenocarcinoma. This record comes from a study of CD4 and CD8 cells across lung adenocarcinoma regions. Germline V lookup: CDR1 MNHNS, CDR2 SASEGT. CDR3 size: 14 residues. The V gene lost 7 bases and the J gene lost 5 bases, with 16 bases spanning the gap. From the PCR reads, TCRdb called clonotypes with MiXCR, one entry per CDR3 protein. Among 9,500 to 12,000 distinct CDR3 sequences listed, about 55% were seen once. The material sequenced was CD4+ T cells from the center of a lung tumor. The chain couples TRBV6-1 to TRBJ2-3, with D perhaps matching TRBD2 (6 bases). The sequence was collected from a male donor with lung adenocarcinoma. The CD4 and CD8 labels of this study may be unreliable. This CDR3 reads CASTVRDSKDTQYF. In nucleotides, the CDR3 is TGTGCCAGCACGGTACGGGACTCCAAAGATACGCAGTATTTT.